The 5 T cell receptor beta chains reported below all come from one sample, sequenced in a study of regulatory T cells in long-lasting Graves disease. CDR3 regions were amplified by Arm-PCR using iRepertoire HTBI primers to build TCR beta libraries. TCRdb re-called the multiplex PCR reads with MiXCR, one entry per CDR3 protein. The sample carries about 460,000 distinct CDR3 sequences, 20% to 25% recorded once. Specified time point: persistent/refractory GD, antithyroid drugs over 5 years with positive TRAb. PBMC RNA served as the TCR library source. This material consisted of peripheral blood mononuclear cells (PBMCs), taken when the disease was refractory, from a patient treated with antithyroid drugs. These receptors were obtained from a female donor with Graves disease.

Many counts were recorded for this clonotype. The genes are TRBV28 and TRBJ2-7, with TRBD1 as a possible D gene (6 bases). The CDR3 is made up of 14 amino acids. V gave up 5 bases and J gave up 6 bases, with 17 bases separating them. Germline values: CDR1 MDHEN, CDR2 SYDVKM. The chain's CDR3 is CASSPPNRAIEQYF. CDR3 bases: TGTGCCAGCAGTCCCCCGAACAGGGCTATCGAGCAGTACTTC.

In its sample, this clonotype was seen a few times. The V gene is TRBV6-5, the J gene TRBJ1-5, with 12 bases fitting TRBD1. The CDR3 is 18 amino acids. Germline CDR1 and CDR2: MNHEY and SVGAGI. J was trimmed by 5 bases and V by 4 bases; bases with no gene match: 12. CDR3 protein: CASSWGGTGGEFHQPQHF. The CDR3 nucleotides are TGTGCCAGCAGTTGGGGCGGGACAGGGGGCGAATTCCATCAGCCCCAGCATTTT.

In its sample, this clonotype was seen many times. The chain recombines TRBV28 with TRBJ1-5, with a weak D call TRBD1 (5 bases). This CDR3 comprises 14 residues. With 5 bases removed from V and 8 bases from J, the gap between germline ends came to 16 bases. Germline lookup yields CDR1 MDHEN and CDR2 SYDVKM. The DNA of the CDR3 is TGTGCCAGCAGTATGTTAGGGGTGGGGGAGCCCCAGCATTTT. The encoded protein is CASSMLGVGEPQHF.

This clonotype is a singleton in its sample. Possible read error: a much larger clone is one base away. The genes are TRBV3-1 and TRBJ1-2; D remains ambiguous. The CDR3 consists of 12 residues. Germline loops: CDR1 LGHDT, CDR2 YNNKEL (reference sequence). The CDR3 DNA reads TGTGCCGGCAGCCACGACTTCTATGGCTACACCTTC. Its translation: CAGSHDFYGYTF. Full variable domain (rest looked up from reference TRBV3-1 and TRBJ1-2): DTAVSQTPKYLVTQMGNDKSIKCEQNLGHDTMYWYKQDSKKFLKIMFSYNNKELIINETVPNRFSPKSPDKAHLNLHINSLELGDSAVYFCAGSHDFYGYTFGSGTRLTVV.

The sample holds many counts of this clonotype. This chain connects TRBV7-6 to TRBJ1-6; 9 positions agree with TRBD1. V trimming: 6 bases; J trimming: 5 bases; junction bases outside the gene matches: 11. The CDR3 sequence is 17 residues long. Per germline, CDR1 SGHVS and CDR2 FNYEAQ. This CDR3 is CASRRGDRGAHNSPLHF. In DNA form, the CDR3 reads TGTGCCAGCAGACGCGGCGACAGGGGGGCTCATAATTCACCCCTCCACTTT. Based on the CDR3 plus reference TRBV7-6 and TRBJ1-6, the full variable domain is GAGVSQSPRYKVTKRGQDVALRCDPISGHVSLYWYRQALGQGPEFLTYFNYEAQQDKSGLPNDRFSAERPEGSISTLTIQRTEQRDSAMYRCASRRGDRGAHNSPLHFGNGTRLTVT.